One and the same sample provided the 3 T cell receptor beta chains below, sequenced in a study of cytomegalovirus exposure and HLA in healthy donors. The PCR ran on 60 Vbeta and 13 Jbeta primers. The protocol was immunoSEQ multiplex PCR, while the TCRdb copy is restricted to in-frame clones and leaves out a portion. The sample contains 90,000 or so clones, under 90% of which appear only once. The sequencing sample was made of PBMCs. The source of these receptors is a man over 45 in good health and CMV-seropositive.

V is TRBV9 and J is TRBJ2-2, with 7 bases matching TRBD2. The V segment lost 2 bases and the J segment 1 base; nucleotides outside the gene matches: 8. The CDR3 is 17 amino acids. In germline, CDR1 is SGDLS, CDR2 YYNGEE. The CDR3 coding sequence is TGTGCCAGCAGCGTGACCCTCGGGACTAAGAACACCGGGGAGCTGTTTTTT. Encoded protein: CASSVTLGTKNTGELFF.

For the CDR3, the DNA is TGTGCCAGCAGGGAGGTCGGGGGTAGCAATCAGCCCCAGCATTTT. Protein: CASREVGGSNQPQHF. The chain employs TRBV28 and TRBJ1-5; D perhaps matches TRBD1 (5 bases). This CDR3 spans 15 amino acids. The germline gives CDR1 MDHEN, CDR2 SYDVKM. V was shortened by 6 bases and J by 0 bases, with 12 bases between the two germline ends.

This clone has just one count. This CDR3 is CASNPGQGREKLFF. The DNA of the CDR3 is TGTGCCTCCAATCCGGGACAGGGTCGTGAAAAACTGTTTTTT. This sequence joins TRBV2 and TRBJ1-4; 9 bases agree with TRBD1. V gave up 11 bases and J gave up 7 bases; unmatched junction bases: 11. The CDR3 is made up of 14 amino acids. From germline, CDR1 is SNHLY and CDR2 FYNNEI. Full variable domain (remainder filled in from reference TRBV2 and TRBJ1-4): EPEVTQTPSHQVTQMGQEVILRCVPISNHLYFYWYRQILGQKVEFLVSFYNNEISEKSEIFDDQFSVERPDGSNFTLKIRSTKLEDSAMYFCASNPGQGREKLFFGSGTQLSVL.